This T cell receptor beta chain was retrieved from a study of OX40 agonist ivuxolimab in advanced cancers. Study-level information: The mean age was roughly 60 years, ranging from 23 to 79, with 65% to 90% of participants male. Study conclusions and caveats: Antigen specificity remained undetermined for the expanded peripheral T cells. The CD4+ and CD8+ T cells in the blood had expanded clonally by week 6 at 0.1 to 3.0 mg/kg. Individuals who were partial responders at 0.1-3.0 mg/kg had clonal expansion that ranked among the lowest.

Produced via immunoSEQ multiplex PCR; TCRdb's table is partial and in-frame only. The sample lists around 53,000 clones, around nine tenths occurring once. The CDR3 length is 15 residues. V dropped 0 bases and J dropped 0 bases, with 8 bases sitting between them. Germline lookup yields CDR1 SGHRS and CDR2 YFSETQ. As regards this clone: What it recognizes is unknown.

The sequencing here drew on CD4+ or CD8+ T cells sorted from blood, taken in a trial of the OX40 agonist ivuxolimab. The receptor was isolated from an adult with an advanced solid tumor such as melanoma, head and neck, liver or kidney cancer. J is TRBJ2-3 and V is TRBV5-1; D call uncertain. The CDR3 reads CASSLGLKSTDTQYF. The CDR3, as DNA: TGCGCCAGCAGCTTGGGCCTAAAAAGCACAGATACGCAGTATTTT.